Following are 22 T cell receptor beta chains from one sample sequenced in a study of cytomegalovirus exposure and HLA in healthy donors. PCR involved 60 Vbeta and 13 Jbeta primers. Assay: immunoSEQ multiplex PCR; the TCRdb copy retains only in-frame clones and omits some. The repertoire includes 98,000 or so clones, more than 75% of them detected once, and roughly 8.8% sits in the top ten. What was sequenced was PBMCs. These receptors were taken from a human donor in good health.

J is TRBJ1-2 and V is TRBV5-4, with a tentative D call TRBD1 (5 bases). Trimming pared 1 base from V and 3 bases from J, leaving 13 bases between. The CDR3 is 15 amino acids. CDR1 and CDR2 from the germline V gene are SGHNT and YYREEE (reference sequence). The CDR3 sequence is CASSLSSTGDYGYTF. DNA for the CDR3: TGTGCCAGCAGCTTGAGTAGCACAGGCGACTATGGCTACACCTTC.

This clone was seen a few times. V usage is TRBV9 and J usage is TRBJ2-2, with D possibly TRBD1 on 5 matching bases. Germline values: CDR1 SGDLS, CDR2 YYNGEE. This CDR3 is built from 14 residues. V was cut by 4 bases and J by 3 bases, with 10 bases left in between. The CDR3 nucleotides read TGTGCCAGCAGCCCCCAGGGATACACCGGGGAGCTGTTTTTT. This codes for CASSPQGYTGELFF.

This clone was counted a single time. The rearrangement joins TRBV30 to TRBJ2-1; no definite D call. The germline gives CDR1 GTSNPN, CDR2 SVGIG (reference sequence). Trimming left V 0 bases short and J 7 bases short, with 13 bases between. The CDR3 runs to 14 residues. CDR3 protein: CAWSVSTHFNEQFF. CDR3 DNA sequence: TGTGCCTGGAGTGTGTCTACCCATTTTAATGAGCAGTTCTTC.

The rearrangement links TRBV19 to TRBJ2-1; TRBD1 agrees at 10 bases. Trimming cost V 9 bases and J 6 bases; bases outside gene matches: 5. Looked up from germline, CDR1 is LNHDA and CDR2 is SQIVND (reference sequence). The CDR3 loop spans 13 amino acids. DNA of the CDR3: TGTGCCAGCAGGGACAGGGGAATCAATGAGCAGTTCTTC. Translated: CASRDRGINEQFF.

This chain connects TRBV19 to TRBJ1-1; 12 bases are shared with TRBD1. The V gene end was trimmed by 3 bases and the J gene end by 0 bases; junction bases not matched to a gene: 2. The CDR3 is made up of 16 amino acids. The germline gives CDR1 LNHDA, CDR2 SQIVND (reference sequence). CDR3 sequence: CASSIGTGGLNTEAFF. In nucleotides, the CDR3 is TGTGCCAGTAGTATCGGGACAGGGGGCTTGAACACTGAAGCTTTCTTT.

The V call is TRBV5-1, the J call TRBJ2-7; TRBD1 agrees at 10 bases. The CDR3 is 16 residues long. After removal of 2 bases from V and 6 bases from J, the junction contained 11 bases not matched to a gene. Germline CDR1 SGHRS, CDR2 YFSETQ. This CDR3 is CASSFTGTGVLAEQYF. In nucleotides, the CDR3 is TGCGCCAGCAGCTTTACCGGGACAGGGGTTTTGGCCGAGCAGTACTTC.

This chain joins TRBV29-1 and TRBJ2-7; 9 bases are a match to TRBD1. This CDR3 contains 12 residues. With V trimmed by 4 bases and J by 6 bases, 4 bases remained unmatched. Per the germline V gene, CDR1 is SQVTM and CDR2 is ANQGSEA. CDR3 in DNA: TGCAGCGTTGCCACAGGGGGCCTCGAGCAGTACTTC. This codes for CSVATGGLEQYF.

The chain carries TRBV29-1 and TRBJ2-1, with 8 bases matching TRBD1. The length of the CDR3 is 15 residues. CDR1 is SQVTM, CDR2 ANQGSEA, per germline. V shed 4 bases, J shed 7 bases, and the junction held 12 bases outside the gene matches. The CDR3 region is CSVAPLTRTGNEQFF. The DNA for the CDR3 is TGCAGCGTTGCTCCTCTAACTCGGACAGGGAATGAGCAGTTCTTC.

This sequence joins TRBV7-9 and TRBJ2-5; TRBD2 matches at 8 bases. After removal of 7 bases from V and 5 bases from J, the junction contained 9 bases not matched to a gene. The CDR3 contains 14 residues. Germline CDR1 is SEHNR and CDR2 is FQNEAQ (reference sequence). CDR3 protein: CASTLGGGQETQYF. CDR3 sequence (DNA): TGTGCCAGCACCCTGGGCGGGGGGCAGGAGACCCAGTACTTC.

This clone was seen a handful of times. This chain connects TRBV7-9 to TRBJ2-6, with TRBD1 matching 7 bases. Germline CDR1 and CDR2: SEHNR and FQNEAQ (reference sequence). CDR3 size: 19 residues. V dropped 4 bases and J dropped 0; count of bases not matched to a gene: 12. CDR3 nucleotides: TGTGCCAGCAGCTCACTTCAACCGGGACAGACCTCTGGGGCCAACGTCCTGACTTTC. Translation gives CASSSLQPGQTSGANVLTF.

This clone was seen only a few times. The chain joins TRBV5-6 to TRBJ1-1; D remains unclear. Trimming removed 4 bases from V and 4 bases from J, with 20 bases in between. From germline, CDR1 is SGHDT and CDR2 YYEEEE. The CDR3 is 16 residues long. The CDR3 DNA reads TGTGCCAGCAGCCATGTGGCCATCGGGGATACCACTGAAGCTTTCTTT. Amino acid sequence: CASSHVAIGDTTEAFF.

This clone was detected once. The rearrangement uses TRBV14 and TRBJ2-3; tentatively, D is TRBD2 (6 bases). This CDR3 is built from 17 residues. V gave up 2 bases and J gave up 5 bases, with 20 bases separating them. CDR1 is SGHDN and CDR2 is FVKESK in the germline V gene. Here the CDR3 reads CASSQLQGGTGLDTQYF. The CDR3 nucleotides are TGTGCCAGCAGCCAACTTCAAGGCGGGACGGGCTTAGATACGCAGTATTTT.

This chain joins TRBV25-1 and TRBJ2-2; weak D call: TRBD2 (6 bases). This CDR3 spans 15 amino acids. V was pared by 4 bases and J by 5 bases, with 14 bases between. Germline assignment: CDR1 MGHDK and CDR2 SYGVNS. The CDR3 DNA is TGTGCCAGCAGTGTGATGGGGGACTGGACCGGGGAGCTGTTTTTT. Translating gives CASSVMGDWTGELFF.

The V call is TRBV4-1, the J call TRBJ1-4, with TRBD1 as a possible D gene (5 bases). V dropped 3 bases and J dropped 8 bases, with 22 bases sitting between them. From germline, CDR1 is MGHRA and CDR2 YSYEKL. The CDR3 is made up of 17 amino acids. The CDR3 DNA reads as TGCGCCAGCAGCCACGACCCGGACAACCCTATGGGGGAAAAACTGTTTTTT. This gives the protein CASSHDPDNPMGEKLFF.

The genes are TRBV14 and TRBJ1-1; D remains unclear. CDR3 size: 15 residues. V lost 0 bases to trimming and J lost 5 bases, with 13 bases between them. Looked up from germline, CDR1 is SGHDN and CDR2 is FVKESK. This CDR3 reads CASSQEIGLGTEAFF. The CDR3 bases are TGTGCCAGCAGCCAAGAGATTGGGCTTGGAACTGAAGCTTTCTTT.

The chain is built from TRBV2 and TRBJ2-1; TRBD2 matches 13 bases. The CDR3 is 14 amino acids. The germline V gene has CDR1 SNHLY and CDR2 FYNNEI. The V gene end was trimmed by 6 bases and the J gene end by 6 bases; junction bases not matched to a gene: 2. In DNA form, the CDR3 reads TGTGCCAGCAGGGGGACTAGCGGGGCCAATGAGCAGTTCTTC. It is translated as CASRGTSGANEQFF.

This clone was counted a few times. The chain couples TRBV5-1 to TRBJ2-7, with 9 positions matching TRBD2. This CDR3 is 15 amino acids long. Germline loops: CDR1 SGHRS, CDR2 YFSETQ. V dropped 3 bases and J dropped 0; count of bases not matched to a gene: 4. CDR3 sequence reads: CASSSSGVGSYEQYF. The CDR3 DNA reads as TGCGCCAGCAGCTCTAGCGGGGTGGGCTCCTACGAGCAGTACTTC.

The gene calls are TRBV6-5 and TRBJ2-7; TRBD1 matches at 7 bases. This CDR3 has 14 residues. Germline lookup yields CDR1 MNHEY and CDR2 SVGAGI. V lost 8 bases to trimming and J lost 4 bases; unmatched junction nucleotides: 11. In nucleotides, the CDR3 is TGTGCCAGCGGAAGGACAGGAATGGGGTACGAGCAGTACTTC. Translating it yields CASGRTGMGYEQYF.

In DNA, the CDR3 is TGCGCCAGCAGCCGCGCAACTTCTAGCGGGAGCTTCAGTGACGATGAGCAGTTCTTC. Protein sequence: CASSRATSSGSFSDDEQFF. The chain recombines TRBV4-1 with TRBJ2-1; 10 bases map to TRBD2. Germline values: CDR1 MGHRA, CDR2 YSYEKL. The CDR3 runs to 19 residues. V lost 4 bases to trimming and J lost 8 bases; unmatched junction nucleotides: 20.

The chain is built from TRBV29-1 and TRBJ1-5; 9 positions agree with TRBD1. The V gene end was trimmed by 6 bases and the J gene end by 0 bases; junction bases not matched to a gene: 6. Germline V lookup: CDR1 SQVTM, CDR2 ANQGSEA. CDR3 length: 15 residues. The chain's CDR3 is CSVTGGAGSNQPQHF. CDR3 bases: TGCAGCGTCACAGGGGGCGCGGGTAGCAATCAGCCCCAGCATTTT.

The V gene is TRBV6-6, the J gene TRBJ1-5; TRBD1 matches at 7 bases. J was trimmed by 7 bases and V by 8 bases; bases with no gene match: 8. The V gene's germline CDR1 is MNHNY and CDR2 SVGAGI (reference sequence). The CDR3 totals 13 residues. CDR3 loop: CASGETGSQPQHF. In DNA form, the CDR3 reads TGTGCCAGCGGTGAGACAGGGTCACAGCCCCAGCATTTT.

The V gene is TRBV7-8, the J gene TRBJ2-5; TRBD1 matches at 8 bases. The V gene end was trimmed by 5 bases and the J gene end by 4 bases; junction bases not matched to a gene: 6. Looked up from germline, CDR1 is SGHVS and CDR2 is FQNEAQ. There are 14 residues in the CDR3. CDR3 DNA sequence: TGTGCCAGCAGCCTCAGGACAGGGCTAGAGACCCAGTACTTC. Amino acids: CASSLRTGLETQYF. Filled out from reference TRBV7-8 and TRBJ2-5, the complete variable domain reads GAGVSQSPRYKVAKRGQDVALRCDPISGHVSLFWYQQALGQGPEFLTYFQNEAQLDKSGLPSDRFFAERPEGSVSTLKIQRTQQEDSAVYLCASSLRTGLETQYFGPGTRLLVL.